What follows are 32 T cell receptor beta chains derived from one specimen sequenced in a study of CXCR3-negative and CXCR3-positive naive CD8 T cells. In preparing the TRB cDNA libraries, 5' RACE with UMI labels was used. From the 5' RACE reads, TCRdb lists one entry per CDR3 protein and no DNA. This table lists about 48,000 distinct CDR3 sequences. The sequenced material came from memory CD8+ T cells from blood. These receptor sequences come from a human donor in good health. Some clones in this sample may be carry-over from other donors' samples.

The chain couples TRBV6-1 to TRBJ2-1; the D call from TCRdb, TRBD1, cannot be confirmed without DNA. The germline gives CDR1 MNHNS, CDR2 SASEGT. This CDR3 contains 15 residues. The CDR3 loop is CASSEQGTPYNEQFF.

The rearrangement links TRBV10-3 to TRBJ2-2. The germline V gene encodes CDR1 ENHRY and CDR2 SYGVKD. The CDR3 spans 12 residues. The CDR3 here is CAIIGEAGELFF.

This chain connects TRBV25-1 to TRBJ2-7; TCRdb calls TRBD1, which cannot be checked without DNA. CDR1 and CDR2 from the germline V gene are MGHDK and SYGVNS. This CDR3 has 19 amino acids. This chain's CDR3 is CASREWARGASGNPYEQYF.

This chain joins TRBV2 and TRBJ1-5; no DNA is available, so the TRBD1 call from TCRdb remains unchecked. The V gene's germline CDR1 is SNHLY and CDR2 FYNNEI. The CDR3 sequence is 15 residues long. This chain's CDR3 is CASSQGLGSNQPQHF.

The genes are TRBV11-2 and TRBJ2-7. Looked up from germline, CDR1 is SGHAT and CDR2 is FQNNGV. The CDR3 loop spans 13 amino acids. This CDR3 reads CASSRNWAYEQYF.

The gene calls are TRBV29-1 and TRBJ2-5; TCRdb indicates TRBD2, and absent DNA this call remains unverified. The germline V gene has CDR1 SQVTM and CDR2 ANQGSEA. The CDR3 loop spans 17 amino acids. CDR3 protein: CSVEDRSPHHPQETQYF.

V gene TRBV5-1 combines with J gene TRBJ2-2; TCRdb's D call of TRBD2 is untestable without DNA. Germline V gives CDR1 SGHRS, CDR2 YFSETQ. This CDR3 spans 14 amino acids. CDR3 in amino acids: CASRGTSATGELFF. Looking up the rest from reference TRBV5-1 and TRBJ2-2 gives the full variable domain: KAGVTQTPRYLIKTRGQQVTLSCSPISGHRSVSWYQQTPGQGLQFLFEYFSETQRNKGNFPGRFSGRQFSNSRSEMNVSTLELGDSALYLCASRGTSATGELFFGEGSRLTVL.

This chain uses TRBV7-6 with TRBJ2-7; lacking DNA, the TRBD1 call made by TCRdb goes unchecked. The CDR3 has 16 residues. The germline gives CDR1 SGHVS, CDR2 FNYEAQ. The CDR3: CASSPGTLVGGYEQYF.

V usage is TRBV28 and J usage is TRBJ2-2. This CDR3 is 12 amino acids long. CDR1 is MDHEN, CDR2 SYDVKM, per germline. CDR3: CASSPLSGELFF.

The chain links TRBV6-5 to TRBJ2-7; lacking DNA, the TRBD2 call made by TCRdb goes unchecked. This CDR3 spans 15 amino acids. The germline CDR1 and CDR2 sequences are MNHEY and SVGAGI. The CDR3 spells CASSYSVLAGDEQYF.

The genes are TRBV4-2 and TRBJ1-4; TCRdb proposes TRBD1, but this gene call is untestable without DNA. Germline-derived CDR1 and CDR2 are LGHNA and YNFKEQ. This CDR3 has 14 amino acids. CDR3: CASSPPGERQKLFF.

V gene TRBV9 combines with J gene TRBJ2-7; TCRdb lists TRBD1, though no DNA is available to test this call. Germline CDR1 SGDLS, CDR2 YYNGEE. The CDR3 has 13 amino acids. The CDR3 sequence is CASSPDRVLEQYF.

V gene TRBV20-1 combines with J gene TRBJ2-2. Germline lookup yields CDR1 DFQATT and CDR2 SNEGSKA (reference sequence). This CDR3 has 15 amino acids. The CDR3 spells CSARDLAANTGELFF.

V usage is TRBV29-1 and J usage is TRBJ1-2; TCRdb indicates TRBD1, and absent DNA this call remains unverified. Germline V gene lookup returns CDR1 SQVTM and CDR2 ANQGSEA. The CDR3 consists of 12 residues. The CDR3 sequence is CSVEQGAAGYTF. Combining the CDR3 with reference TRBV29-1 and TRBJ1-2 gives the whole variable domain SAVISQKPSRDICQRGTSLTIQCQVDSQVTMMFWYRQQPGQSLTLIATANQGSEATYESGFVIDKFPISRPNLTFSTLTVSNMSPEDSSIYLCSVEQGAAGYTFGSGTRLTVV.

The CDR3 protein is CASSIARTGNDEAFF. The V gene is TRBV19, the J gene TRBJ1-1; the TCRdb D gene call, TRBD1, has no DNA to confirm it. CDR3 size: 15 residues. From germline, CDR1 is LNHDA and CDR2 SQIVND (reference sequence).

The chain uses TRBV28 and TRBJ2-1; TCRdb's D call of TRBD1 is untestable without DNA. Per germline, CDR1 MDHEN and CDR2 SYDVKM. This CDR3 contains 15 residues. This CDR3 is CASRRGTGGPNEQFF. Full variable domain (missing parts from reference TRBV28 and TRBJ2-1): DVKVTQSSRYLVKRTGEKVFLECVQDMDHENMFWYRQDPGLGLRLIYFSYDVKMKEKGDIPEGYSVSREKKERFSLILESASTNQTSMYLCASRRGTGGPNEQFFGPGTRLTVL.

The CDR3 here is CASTGGGTYEQYF. This chain uses TRBV5-5 with TRBJ2-7; TCRdb picks TRBD1, but there is no DNA to check that call. Per the germline V gene, CDR1 is SGHKS and CDR2 is YYEKEE (reference sequence). The CDR3 runs 13 residues.

This chain connects TRBV29-1 to TRBJ2-1. CDR1 and CDR2 from the germline V gene are SQVTM and ANQGSEA. This CDR3 is 11 amino acids long. CDR3 in amino acids: CSVGNYNEQFF.

The chain links TRBV7-9 to TRBJ1-2; TCRdb calls TRBD1, which cannot be checked without DNA. Germline CDR1 is SEHNR and CDR2 is FQNEAQ (reference sequence). CDR3 size: 14 residues. The CDR3 spells CASSQTQGAFGYTF.

V gene TRBV11-2 combines with J gene TRBJ2-7; TCRdb proposes TRBD2, but this gene call is untestable without DNA. The CDR3 has 14 amino acids. The germline V gene encodes CDR1 SGHAT and CDR2 FQNNGV. This CDR3 is CACQRSGGALEQYF.

The V gene is TRBV29-1, the J gene TRBJ1-2. Germline CDR1 reads SQVTM; CDR2 reads ANQGSEA. The CDR3 runs to 13 residues. CDR3 in amino acids: CSVGEGGYYGYTF.

The CDR3 reads CSVDGTSGANNEQFF. The chain combines TRBV29-1 with TRBJ2-1; the TCRdb D gene call, TRBD2, has no DNA to confirm it. Germline loops: CDR1 SQVTM, CDR2 ANQGSEA. The CDR3 runs 15 residues.

The chain is built from TRBV29-1 and TRBJ2-7; TCRdb's assignment of TRBD1 cannot be checked, as there is no DNA. CDR3 length equals 13 residues. The V gene's germline CDR1 is SQVTM and CDR2 ANQGSEA. The chain's CDR3 is CSVEGTLGYEQYF.

The J gene is TRBJ2-1, the V gene TRBV7-6; TCRdb picks TRBD1, but there is no DNA to check that call. The CDR3 is 14 residues long. The germline gives CDR1 SGHVS, CDR2 FNYEAQ. The CDR3 spells CASSFLGGDGEQFF.

The V and J genes are TRBV28 and TRBJ2-4; absent DNA, TCRdb's TRBD1 call cannot be checked. There are 14 residues in the CDR3. Germline lookup yields CDR1 MDHEN and CDR2 SYDVKM. The CDR3 here is CASSLRDRVNIQYF.

The chain has TRBV5-1 and TRBJ2-7; the D call from TCRdb, TRBD2, cannot be confirmed without DNA. Germline values: CDR1 SGHRS, CDR2 YFSETQ. This CDR3 region has 17 residues. Here the CDR3 reads CASSLNWRGVSSYEQYF.

The chain uses TRBV28 and TRBJ2-1; checking the TCRdb D call of TRBD2 is not possible without DNA. CDR1 and CDR2 (germline): MDHEN, SYDVKM. The CDR3 runs to 18 residues. The CDR3 here is CASSFYYLEAQPHNEQFF.

The gene calls are TRBV7-9 and TRBJ2-1; TCRdb proposes TRBD1, but this gene call is untestable without DNA. The CDR3 runs 15 residues. CDR1 SEHNR and CDR2 FQNEAQ come from the germline V gene (reference sequence). The CDR3 is CASSSPGQGWDEQFF.

The rearrangement joins TRBV6-1 to TRBJ2-5; lacking DNA, the TRBD1 call made by TCRdb goes unchecked. The germline gives CDR1 MNHNS, CDR2 SASEGT. This CDR3 is built from 15 residues. CDR3 sequence: CASSEATGRQETQYF.

J is TRBJ2-3 and V is TRBV5-4; TCRdb's D call of TRBD1 is untestable without DNA. Germline lookup yields CDR1 SGHNT and CDR2 YYREEE (reference sequence). The CDR3 is 14 amino acids. CDR3 in amino acids: CASSWTGYTDTQYF.

The chain uses TRBV7-3 and TRBJ2-7. The CDR3 contains 15 residues. Germline loops: CDR1 SGHTA, CDR2 FQGTGA. CDR3 protein: CASSLEASPSYEQYF.

This chain connects TRBV21-1 to TRBJ2-7; TCRdb reports TRBD1, a call that lacks DNA to check it against. TRBV21-1 is classified as a pseudogene. The CDR3 has 14 amino acids. CDR3 in amino acids: CASSPHPGFYEQYF.